This TCR beta chain was captured in a study of T cell changes during pregnancy in multiple sclerosis. Clones were sequenced by immunoSEQ multiplex PCR, and TCRdb holds only the in-frame ones, with some missing. This table holds fewer than 40,000 clones, approximately 94% found once. V lost 7 bases and J lost 1, with 13 bases in between. CDR1 is MNHNS and CDR2 is SASEGT in the germline V gene. This CDR3 comprises 14 residues. The V and J genes are TRBV6-1 and TRBJ1-1; possibly TRBD1 for D (6 bases). Specimen: CD4+ T cells from peripheral blood mononuclear cells, collected after pregnancy. This TCR derives from a female donor with multiple sclerosis, enrolled in a pregnancy study. DNA of the CDR3: TGTGCCAGCACAGGGGCGGGTAGGAACACTGAAGCTTTCTTT. Its protein product is CASTGAGRNTEAFF.